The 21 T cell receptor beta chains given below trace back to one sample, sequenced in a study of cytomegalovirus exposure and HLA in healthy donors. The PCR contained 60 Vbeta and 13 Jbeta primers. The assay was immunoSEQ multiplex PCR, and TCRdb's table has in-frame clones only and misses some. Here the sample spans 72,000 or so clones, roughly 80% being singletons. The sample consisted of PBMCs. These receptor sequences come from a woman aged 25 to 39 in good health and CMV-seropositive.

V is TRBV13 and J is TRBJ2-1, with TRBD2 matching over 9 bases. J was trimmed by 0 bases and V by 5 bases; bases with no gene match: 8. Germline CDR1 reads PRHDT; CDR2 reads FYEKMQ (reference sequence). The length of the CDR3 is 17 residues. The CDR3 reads CASSIRLADSSYNEQFF. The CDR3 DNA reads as TGTGCCAGCAGCATAAGACTAGCGGATAGCTCCTACAATGAGCAGTTCTTC.

CDR3 sequence: CASSLRFTDTQYF. The CDR3 DNA sequence: TGTGCCAGCAGCCTCAGATTTACAGATACGCAGTATTTT. The chain is built from TRBV14 and TRBJ2-3; D call uncertain. V was shortened by 4 bases and J by 3 bases, with 8 bases between the two germline ends. The germline V gene encodes CDR1 SGHDN and CDR2 FVKESK. This CDR3 has 13 amino acids.

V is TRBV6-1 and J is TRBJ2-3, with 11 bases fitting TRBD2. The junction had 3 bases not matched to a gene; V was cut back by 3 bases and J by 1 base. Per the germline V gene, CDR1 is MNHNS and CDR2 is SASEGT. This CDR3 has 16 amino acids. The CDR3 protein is CASSDGLAGRTDTQYF. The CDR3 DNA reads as TGTGCCAGCAGTGACGGACTAGCGGGCCGCACAGATACGCAGTATTTT.

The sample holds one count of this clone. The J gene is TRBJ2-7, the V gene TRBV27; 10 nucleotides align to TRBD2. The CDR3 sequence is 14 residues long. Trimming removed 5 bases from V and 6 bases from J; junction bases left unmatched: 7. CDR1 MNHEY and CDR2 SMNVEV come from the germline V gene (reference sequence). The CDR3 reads CASSISGRAGEQYF. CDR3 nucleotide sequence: TGTGCCAGCAGTATCAGCGGGAGGGCAGGCGAGCAGTACTTC.

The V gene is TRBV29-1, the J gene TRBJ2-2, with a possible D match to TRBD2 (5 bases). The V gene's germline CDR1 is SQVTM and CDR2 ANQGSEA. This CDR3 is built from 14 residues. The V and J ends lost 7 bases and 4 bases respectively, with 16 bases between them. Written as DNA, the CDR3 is TGCAGCGCCCGACCTGGAGGCGGCACCGGGGAGCTGTTTTTT. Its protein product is CSARPGGGTGELFF.

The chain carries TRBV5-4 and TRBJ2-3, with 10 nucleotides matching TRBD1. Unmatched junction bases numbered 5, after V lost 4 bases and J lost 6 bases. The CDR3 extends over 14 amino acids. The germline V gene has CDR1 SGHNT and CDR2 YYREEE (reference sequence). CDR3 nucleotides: TGTGCCAGCAGCCCCAGGACAGGGGGGGATACGCAGTATTTT. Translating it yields CASSPRTGGDTQYF.

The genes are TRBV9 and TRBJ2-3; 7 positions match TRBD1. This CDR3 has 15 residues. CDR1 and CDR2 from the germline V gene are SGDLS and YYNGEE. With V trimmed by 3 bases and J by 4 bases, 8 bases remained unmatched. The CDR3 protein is CASSGETGFADTQYF. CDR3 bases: TGTGCCAGCAGCGGCGAGACAGGGTTCGCAGATACGCAGTATTTT.

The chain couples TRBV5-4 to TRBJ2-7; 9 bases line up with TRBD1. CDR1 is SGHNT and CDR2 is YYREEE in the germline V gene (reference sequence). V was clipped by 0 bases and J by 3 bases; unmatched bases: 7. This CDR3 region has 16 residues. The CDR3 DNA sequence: TGTGCCAGCAGCTTGGGTCGGGGACAGGGTTTCTACGAGCAGTACTTC. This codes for CASSLGRGQGFYEQYF.

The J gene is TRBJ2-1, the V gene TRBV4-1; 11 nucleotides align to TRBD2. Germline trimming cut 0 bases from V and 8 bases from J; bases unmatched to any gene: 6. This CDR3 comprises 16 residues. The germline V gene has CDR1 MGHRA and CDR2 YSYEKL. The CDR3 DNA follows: TGCGCCAGCAGCCAAGATGTGCTAGCGGGAGGTTATGAGCAGTTCTTC. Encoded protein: CASSQDVLAGGYEQFF.

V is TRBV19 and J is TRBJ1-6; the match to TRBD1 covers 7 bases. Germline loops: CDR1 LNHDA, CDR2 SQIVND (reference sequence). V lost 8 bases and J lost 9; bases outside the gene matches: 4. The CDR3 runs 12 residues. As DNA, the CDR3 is TGTGCCAGTTCAGGGGGAAGTTCACCCCTCCACTTT. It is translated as CASSGGSSPLHF.

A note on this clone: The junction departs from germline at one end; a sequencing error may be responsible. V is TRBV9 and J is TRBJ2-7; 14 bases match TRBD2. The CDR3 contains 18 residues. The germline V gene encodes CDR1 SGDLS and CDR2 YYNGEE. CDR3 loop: CASSVGLAGGSSSSEQYF. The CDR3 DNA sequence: TGTGCCAGCAGCGTCGGACTAGCGGGAGGCTCCTCCTCCTCCGAGCAGTACTTC.

The DNA of the CDR3 is TGCGCCAGCAGCTCGTCTCCGGGACAGGGTTTCACCGGGGAGCTGTTTTTT. Translating it yields CASSSSPGQGFTGELFF. The rearrangement links TRBV5-1 to TRBJ2-2, with TRBD1 identical over 9 bases. Losses at the gene ends were 3 bases for V and 4 bases for J; bases not matched to a gene: 10. CDR1 and CDR2 from the germline V gene are SGHRS and YFSETQ. This CDR3 is 17 amino acids long. Full variable domain (rest looked up from reference TRBV5-1 and TRBJ2-2): KAGVTQTPRYLIKTRGQQVTLSCSPISGHRSVSWYQQTPGQGLQFLFEYFSETQRNKGNFPGRFSGRQFSNSRSEMNVSTLELGDSALYLCASSSSPGQGFTGELFFGEGSRLTVL.

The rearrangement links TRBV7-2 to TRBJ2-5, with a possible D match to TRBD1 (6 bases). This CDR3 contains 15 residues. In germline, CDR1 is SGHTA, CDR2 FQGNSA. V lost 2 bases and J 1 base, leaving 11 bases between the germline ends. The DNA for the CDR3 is TGTGCCAGCAGCTTATACAGGGCTATCCAAGAGACCCAGTACTTC. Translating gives CASSLYRAIQETQYF.

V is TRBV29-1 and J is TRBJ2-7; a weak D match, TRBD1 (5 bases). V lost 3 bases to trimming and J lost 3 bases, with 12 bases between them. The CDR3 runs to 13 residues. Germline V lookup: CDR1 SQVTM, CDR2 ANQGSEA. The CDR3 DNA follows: TGCAGCGTTGAGATAGACAGTCACTACGAGCAGTACTTC. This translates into CSVEIDSHYEQYF.

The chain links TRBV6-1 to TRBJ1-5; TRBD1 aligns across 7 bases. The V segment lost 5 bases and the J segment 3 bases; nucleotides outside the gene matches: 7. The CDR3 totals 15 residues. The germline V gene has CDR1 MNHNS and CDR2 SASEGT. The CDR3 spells CASSTGTATNQPQHF. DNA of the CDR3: TGTGCCAGCAGTACCGGGACAGCCACCAATCAGCCCCAGCATTTT.

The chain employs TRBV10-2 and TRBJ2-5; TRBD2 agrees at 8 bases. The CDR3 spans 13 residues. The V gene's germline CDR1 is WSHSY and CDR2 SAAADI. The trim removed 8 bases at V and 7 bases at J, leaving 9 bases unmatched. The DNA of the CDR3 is TGCGCCAGCTCGGGACTAGTGGGTGGGACCCAGTACTTC. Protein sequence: CASSGLVGGTQYF.

CDR3 sequence: CASSRTSGRQETQYF. The CDR3 region has the DNA TGCGCCAGCAGTCGGACTAGCGGGCGGCAAGAGACCCAGTACTTC. The J gene is TRBJ2-5, the V gene TRBV10-1, with 11 bases identical to TRBD2. Trimming removed 5 bases from V and 2 bases from J; junction bases left unmatched: 4. Germline CDR1 is WNHNN and CDR2 is SYGVQD (reference sequence). The CDR3 runs to 15 residues.

The CDR3 DNA sequence: TGTGCCAGCAGTGCCACTTCGGGACTAGTGTTCACCGGGGAGCTGTTTTTT. Translated, it gives CASSATSGLVFTGELFF. This chain links TRBV6-1 with TRBJ2-2; 8 bases match TRBD2. The ends lost 4 bases at V and 4 bases at J; junction bases unmatched: 11. The CDR3 totals 17 residues. Germline V gene lookup returns CDR1 MNHNS and CDR2 SASEGT.

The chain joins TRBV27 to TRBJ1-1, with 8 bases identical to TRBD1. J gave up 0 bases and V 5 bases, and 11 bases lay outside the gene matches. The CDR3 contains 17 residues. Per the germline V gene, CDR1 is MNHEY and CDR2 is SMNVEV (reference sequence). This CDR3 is CASSPWTGSPLNTEAFF. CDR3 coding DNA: TGTGCCAGCAGTCCCTGGACAGGGAGCCCTCTGAACACTGAAGCTTTCTTT.

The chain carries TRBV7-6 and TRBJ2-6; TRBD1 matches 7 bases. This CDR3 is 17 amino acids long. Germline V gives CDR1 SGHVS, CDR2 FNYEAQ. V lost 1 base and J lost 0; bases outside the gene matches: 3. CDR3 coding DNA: TGTGCCAGCAGCTTAGGGACAGGTAGCTCTGGGGCCAACGTCCTGACTTTC. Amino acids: CASSLGTGSSGANVLTF.

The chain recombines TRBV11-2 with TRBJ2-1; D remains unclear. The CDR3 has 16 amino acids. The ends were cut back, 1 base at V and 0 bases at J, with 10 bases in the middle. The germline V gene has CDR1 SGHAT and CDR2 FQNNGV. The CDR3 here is CASSLGRLDSYNEQFF. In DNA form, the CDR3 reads TGTGCCAGCAGCTTAGGGCGGTTAGACTCCTACAATGAGCAGTTCTTC.